This TCR beta chain was recovered during a study of cytomegalovirus exposure and HLA in healthy donors. Overall study: The 90 to 150 validation repertoires used a platform that matched the one used for the approximately 670 first-cohort repertoires, as a later analysis reported.

A word on this clone: Its target is unknown.

Whole-study results and caveats: Whilst most TCR sequences proved rare, a subset of public TCRs occurred across many donors. It was approximately 150 TCR beta chains that were listed as cytomegalovirus-associated. It was reportedly the case that the classifier diagnosed cytomegalovirus status with high specificity and sensitivity.

The CDR3 has 19 residues. V lost 2 bases to trimming and J lost 0 bases; unmatched junction nucleotides: 13. CDR1 is MNHNS and CDR2 is SASEGT in the germline V gene. Repertoires were generated with immunoSEQ multiplex PCR, while TCRdb's copy carries only in-frame clones and drops some. The repertoire holds 89,000 or so clones, with approximately 93% as singletons. This receptor was identified in a woman younger than 45 in good health and CMV-seropositive. The sequencing input was PBMCs. This sequence joins TRBV6-1 and TRBJ2-1, with 7 nucleotides matching TRBD2. The DNA for the CDR3 is TGTGCCAGCAGTGAACGAGCGGGGCGTCAGCTGGGCTCCTACAATGAGCAGTTCTTC. Its translation is CASSERAGRQLGSYNEQFF.